These 16 T cell receptor beta chains were sequenced from one sample in a study of blood T cells in healthy people across ages (dated by TCRdb to the mid-2010s). To prepare the library, 5' RACE was applied. Sequenced using an Illumina HiSeq 2500. A second PCR of roughly 6 to 11 cycles was performed with a sample-barcoded 5' primer and a J-beta primer mix. The raw public data were reprocessed by TCRdb itself: fastp quality trimming at Q25, MiXCR clonotype calling, in-frame beta chains only. Every distinct CDR3 protein forms one entry, paired with its most common genes and DNA. The sample has under 1,100,000 distinct CDR3 sequences on record, 20% to 25% of them singletons. The top ten constitute 0.75% of the sample. This sample was shared with a second study, whose subject was T cells of mothers and their children.

The sample comprised blood. Receptor source: a girl aged 2-10 years in good health.

This clonotype was detected only a few times. The genes are TRBV11-1 and TRBJ1-6, with TRBD1 matching over 10 bases. Germline V gene data show CDR1 as SGHAT and CDR2 as FQDESV (reference sequence). The CDR3 loop spans 14 amino acids. V trimming: 4 bases; J trimming: 6 bases; junction bases outside the gene matches: 0. The CDR3 sequence: CASSWDRGNSPLHF. The CDR3 nucleotides are TGTGCCAGCAGCTGGGACAGGGGTAATTCACCCCTCCACTTT.

This chain connects TRBV27 to TRBJ2-5; perhaps TRBD1 as D (6 bases). The DNA end is more similar to TRBJ2-1, so the J call may be wrong. This CDR3 spans 16 amino acids. The germline V gene encodes CDR1 MNHEY and CDR2 SMNVEV (reference sequence). The CDR3 sequence: CASSLSVGDTYNEQFF. The CDR3 DNA sequence: TGTGCCAGCAGTTTATCGGTTGGGGACACCTACAATGAGCAGTTCTTC.

V usage is TRBV20-1 and J usage is TRBJ2-1, with TRBD2 as a possible D gene (6 bases). The CDR3 spans 14 residues. The ends were cut back, 5 bases at V and 2 bases at J, with 13 bases in the middle. The V gene's germline CDR1 is DFQATT and CDR2 SNEGSKA (reference sequence). The CDR3 loop reads CSARREPPYNEQFF. In nucleotides, the CDR3 is TGCAGTGCTCGACGGGAGCCCCCCTACAATGAGCAGTTCTTC.

This clonotype has just a few counts. CDR3 bases: TGCGGCGCAAGTTGGACGGCCGGTGACACTGAAGCTTTCTTT. Protein: CGASWTAGDTEAFF. This rearrangement joins TRBV29-1 to TRBJ1-1; D gene unclear. The CDR3 spans 14 residues. CDR1 is SQVTM, CDR2 ANQGSEA, per germline.

This chain uses TRBV4-1 with TRBJ2-7; 8 bases line up with TRBD2. After removal of 2 bases from V and 3 bases from J, the junction contained 6 bases not matched to a gene. The V gene's germline CDR1 is MGHRA and CDR2 YSYEKL. There are 15 residues in the CDR3. CDR3 sequence (DNA): TGCGCCAGCAGCCAACCTCGGACTAGCTTCTACGAGCAGTACTTC. Its translation is CASSQPRTSFYEQYF.

This rearrangement joins TRBV29-1 to TRBJ1-1, with TRBD1 matching over 9 bases. Germline V lookup: CDR1 SQVTM, CDR2 ANQGSEA. CDR3 length equals 17 residues. Trimming at V came to 6 bases and at J to 4 bases, leaving 18 bases not matched to a gene. The CDR3 nucleotides read TGCAGCGTATACCGAATCGACAGGGGGAGGTCGGTCACTGAAGCTTTCTTT. It specifies CSVYRIDRGRSVTEAFF.

This clonotype was counted between two and nine times. The chain uses TRBV5-1 and TRBJ2-7; 9 bases are a match to TRBD1. V trimming: 4 bases; J trimming: 3 bases; junction bases outside the gene matches: 11. The V gene's germline CDR1 is SGHRS and CDR2 YFSETQ. The CDR3 runs 16 residues. This CDR3 reads CASSMSPGQGGYEQYF. The CDR3 nucleotides read TGCGCCAGCAGCATGTCTCCGGGACAGGGAGGCTACGAGCAGTACTTC.

This clonotype was observed a handful of times. In DNA, the CDR3 is TGTGCCAGCAGTGACTCTAGTACTACCGGGGAGCTGTTTTTT. This translates into CASSDSSTTGELFF. This sequence joins TRBV6-4 and TRBJ2-2; D not resolved. Germline CDR1 and CDR2: MRHNA and SNTAGT. This CDR3 contains 14 residues. Trimming removed 0 bases from V and 5 bases from J, with 7 bases in between.

The J gene is TRBJ2-5, the V gene TRBV29-1, with a weak D call TRBD2 (5 bases). CDR3 length: 10 residues. Looked up from germline, CDR1 is SQVTM and CDR2 is ANQGSEA. V lost 6 bases and J lost 5, with 7 bases in between. The CDR3, as DNA: TGCAGCGTCCAGCGGGAGACCCAGTACTTC. Amino acids: CSVQRETQYF.

The chain is built from TRBV28 and TRBJ2-4; TRBD1 matches at 7 bases. The CDR3 length is 16 residues. V lost 6 bases and J lost 2; bases outside the gene matches: 10. Looked up from germline, CDR1 is MDHEN and CDR2 is SYDVKM. The CDR3 nucleotides are TGTGCCAGCAGAGGGAGACAGGGAGACTCCAAAAACATTCAGTACTTC. Translation: CASRGRQGDSKNIQYF.

The V call is TRBV12-3 or TRBV12-4, the J call TRBJ1-1; no firm D call. Trimming took 6 bases from V and 12 from J, leaving 20 bases between them. This CDR3 spans 13 amino acids. Here the CDR3 reads CASSLTKAVATFF. As DNA, the CDR3 is TGTGCCAGCAGCCTGACCAAGGCTGTGGCGACTTTCTTT.

The J gene is TRBJ2-7, the V gene TRBV7-2, with 14 nucleotides matching TRBD2. Germline V lookup: CDR1 SGHTA, CDR2 FQGNSA. The CDR3 has 18 amino acids. Trimming cost V 5 bases and J 0 bases; bases outside gene matches: 9. This CDR3 reads CASSAGTSGGLISYEQYF. Written as DNA, the CDR3 is TGTGCCAGCAGCGCCGGGACTAGCGGGGGCCTTATCTCCTACGAGCAGTACTTC.

The chain combines TRBV2 with TRBJ1-4; unclear D gene. The CDR3 covers 13 residues. V was shortened by 7 bases and J by 1 base, with 7 bases between the two germline ends. From germline, CDR1 is SNHLY and CDR2 FYNNEI. CDR3 loop: CASMRETNEKLFF. The CDR3 nucleotides are TGTGCCAGCATGAGGGAAACTAATGAAAAACTGTTTTTT. The complete variable domain, with remaining parts taken from reference TRBV2 and TRBJ1-4, reads EPEVTQTPSHQVTQMGQEVILRCVPISNHLYFYWYRQILGQKVEFLVSFYNNEISEKSEIFDDQFSVERPDGSNFTLKIRSTKLEDSAMYFCASMRETNEKLFFGSGTQLSVL.

This clonotype appeared once. This chain joins TRBV20-1 and TRBJ2-7; TRBD2 matches 11 bases. The germline gives CDR1 DFQATT, CDR2 SNEGSKA (reference sequence). CDR3 length equals 14 residues. Losses at the gene ends were 6 bases for V and 2 bases for J; bases not matched to a gene: 6. This CDR3 is CSATSGSLTYEQYF. The CDR3 nucleotides read TGCAGTGCAACTAGCGGGAGTCTGACCTACGAGCAGTACTTC.

The CDR3 region is CASSPTGPSPAGEQYF. The CDR3 nucleotides are TGCGCCAGCAGCCCCACCGGGCCCTCCCCAGCCGGCGAGCAGTACTTC. The chain carries TRBV5-1 and TRBJ2-7; unclear D gene. The CDR3 contains 16 residues. V gave up 4 bases and J gave up 6 bases, with 23 bases separating them. Germline V gene sequence: CDR1 SGHRS, CDR2 YFSETQ.

The rearrangement joins TRBV6-6 to TRBJ1-5; tentative D call: TRBD1 (6 bases). The CDR3 is made up of 14 amino acids. Trimming stripped 8 bases from V and 6 bases from J, with 17 bases between. In germline, CDR1 is MNHNY, CDR2 SVGAGI (reference sequence). CDR3 bases: TGTGCCAGCTTAAAAGAGGGGGTGAGTCAGCCCCAGCATTTT. Its protein product is CASLKEGVSQPQHF.